The TCR beta chain under discussion was sequenced for a study of tissue T cells after allogeneic stem cell transplantation. Study outcomes and limitations: The patient cohort was small and clinically heterogeneous, with limited sampling depth. Anatomically similar tissues had similar TCR repertoires within each patient.

Assay: immunoSEQ multiplex PCR; the TCRdb copy retains only in-frame clones and omits some. The sample consists of about 9,100 clones, more than 50% of them appearing once. By sample share, this clone is large. Its antigen is unknown. The TCR was taken from a female donor of 60 years or more with lung cancer. The specimen comprised tissue from the jejunum, sampled at autopsy.

In nucleotides, the CDR3 is TGTGCCAGCAGCCAAGTCCACAACTGGGAAAAACTGTTTTTT. Translation gives CASSQVHNWEKLFF. The chain carries TRBV4-2 and TRBJ1-4, with D hard to call. CDR3 length equals 14 residues. Trimming removed 1 base at V and 8 bases at J, with 11 bases between. In germline, CDR1 is LGHNA, CDR2 YNFKEQ.